These T cell receptor beta chains were read from a single sample in a study of Ad26.COV2.S vaccination and SARS-CoV-2 variants. Measured with immunoSEQ multiplex PCR; TCRdb has only the in-frame clones, and not every one. The sample carries about 680,000 clones, roughly 90% recorded once. Material: peripheral blood, obtained in a trial of Ad26.COV2.S vaccine versus placebo. The receptors were sampled from a person aged 18-60 years who received the Ad26.COV2.S COVID-19 vaccine or a placebo. CDR3s include the opening cysteine and the closing phenylalanine or tryptophan. Each record gives: D gene, J gene, V gene, clone size, CDR3 DNA, CDR3 protein. D genes are given only for firm matches. The size of a clone is reported for some rows only, either as once, few or many, or as a class for expanded clones.

d_call: TRBD1
j_call: TRBJ1-1
v_call: TRBV6-5
clone_size: once
cdr3_nt: TGTGCCACCCGGACAGGGAACACTGAAGCTTTCTTT
cdr3_aa: CATRTGNTEAFF

d_call: .
j_call: TRBJ2-7
v_call: TRBV2
clone_size: .
cdr3_nt: TGTGCCAGCAGAGAGGGCGGGTACGAGCAGTACTTC
cdr3_aa: CASREGGYEQYF

d_call: TRBD2
j_call: TRBJ2-1
v_call: TRBV7-2
clone_size: .
cdr3_nt: TGTGCCAGCAGCTTAGAGGGAGCGGGGGGGTACAATGAGCAGTTCTTC
cdr3_aa: CASSLEGAGGYNEQFF

d_call: .
j_call: TRBJ2-7
v_call: TRBV6-6
clone_size: .
cdr3_nt: TGTGCCAGCAGTTACTCCGCGGGAACCTACGAGCAGTACTTC
cdr3_aa: CASSYSAGTYEQYF

d_call: .
j_call: TRBJ1-1
v_call: TRBV3-1/TRBV3-2
clone_size: .
cdr3_nt: TGTGCCAGCACCCCCAAAGCTTTCTTT
cdr3_aa: CASTPKAFF

d_call: TRBD2
j_call: TRBJ2-1
v_call: TRBV18
clone_size: .
cdr3_nt: TGTGCCACCTTTACAGGACTAGGGCCGACCAATGAGCAGTTCTTC
cdr3_aa: CATFTGLGPTNEQFF

d_call: .
j_call: TRBJ2-3
v_call: TRBV9
clone_size: .
cdr3_nt: TGTGCCAGCAGCGTAGAGTCGGATACGCAGTATTTT
cdr3_aa: CASSVESDTQYF

d_call: .
j_call: TRBJ2-6
v_call: TRBV9
clone_size: .
cdr3_nt: TGTGCCAGCAGCGTAATCCCCGGGGGAGCTGGGGCCAACGTCCTGACTTTC
cdr3_aa: CASSVIPGGAGANVLTF

d_call: .
j_call: TRBJ2-7
v_call: TRBV29-1
clone_size: few
cdr3_nt: TGCAGCGTTCCCGGCGGCTCCTACGAGCAGTACTTC
cdr3_aa: CSVPGGSYEQYF

d_call: TRBD1
j_call: TRBJ1-3
v_call: TRBV11-3
clone_size: once
cdr3_nt: TGTGCCAGCAGCTTCCGGGACAGATCGCTCTCTGGAAACACCATATATTTT
cdr3_aa: CASSFRDRSLSGNTIYF

d_call: TRBD1
j_call: TRBJ1-5
v_call: TRBV19
clone_size: .
cdr3_nt: TGTGCCAGTAGCCCGGGACAGGGACCCTCTTATAGCAATCAGCCCCAGCATTTT
cdr3_aa: CASSPGQGPSYSNQPQHF

d_call: TRBD1
j_call: TRBJ1-4
v_call: TRBV3-1/TRBV3-2
clone_size: .
cdr3_nt: TGTGCCAGCAGCCAAGATCAACGTCCGAGACAGGGTAATGAAAAACTGTTTTTT
cdr3_aa: CASSQDQRPRQGNEKLFF

d_call: .
j_call: TRBJ1-2
v_call: TRBV7-2
clone_size: once
cdr3_nt: TGTGCCAGCAGCTTATTGGGGTTGGACTATGGCTACACCTTC
cdr3_aa: CASSLLGLDYGYTF

d_call: .
j_call: TRBJ2-5
v_call: TRBV7-2
clone_size: .
cdr3_nt: TGTGCCAGCAGCTTAGCTGCGGGTCCGTTCCAAGAGACCCAGTACTTC
cdr3_aa: CASSLAAGPFQETQYF

d_call: TRBD2
j_call: TRBJ2-1
v_call: TRBV3-1/TRBV3-2
clone_size: .
cdr3_nt: TGTGCCAGCAGCCAAGATCCGCCTAGCGGGCTTGAGCAGTTCTTC
cdr3_aa: CASSQDPPSGLEQFF

d_call: TRBD1
j_call: TRBJ2-2
v_call: TRBV11-3
clone_size: .
cdr3_nt: TGTGCCAGCAGCCCCCGGGACAGGAACACCGGGGAGCTGTTTTTT
cdr3_aa: CASSPRDRNTGELFF

d_call: .
j_call: TRBJ1-1
v_call: TRBV20-1
clone_size: .
cdr3_nt: TGCAGTGCTAGTGGACTAAACACTGAAGCTTTCTTT
cdr3_aa: CSASGLNTEAFF

d_call: TRBD1
j_call: TRBJ1-6
v_call: TRBV6-5
clone_size: .
cdr3_nt: TGTGCCAGCAGTTACGCCAGGGGGAACTCACCCCTCCACTTT
cdr3_aa: CASSYARGNSPLHF

d_call: TRBD2
j_call: TRBJ2-3
v_call: TRBV11-3
clone_size: .
cdr3_nt: TGTGCCAGCTCTAGCGGAGCTAGCACAGATACGCAGTATTTT
cdr3_aa: CASSSGASTDTQYF

d_call: TRBD1
j_call: TRBJ1-1
v_call: TRBV19
clone_size: .
cdr3_nt: TGTGCCAGTTCCCGACAGGGGTCTGAGGCTGAAGCTTTCTTT
cdr3_aa: CASSRQGSEAEAFF

d_call: TRBD2
j_call: TRBJ2-7
v_call: TRBV6-5
clone_size: .
cdr3_nt: TGTGCCAGCAGTTACCGTGGGACTACCGCTTTCTACGAGCAGTACTTC
cdr3_aa: CASSYRGTTAFYEQYF

d_call: .
j_call: TRBJ1-2
v_call: TRBV5-4
clone_size: .
cdr3_nt: TGTGCCAGCAGCCCCGGGGGGAGGTACGGCTACACCTTC
cdr3_aa: CASSPGGRYGYTF